This T cell receptor beta chain derives from a study of CD8+CD57+ T cells in acquired aplastic anemia. Study-wide results and limits: Overlap between patients and controls comprised 25 to 30 CD8+ CDR3 sequences.

Genomic DNA acted as the template from which TCR beta VDJ combination and CDR3 sequence profiling were carried out. TCRdb called the reads again in MiXCR, with one record for every CDR3 protein. Of fewer than 300,000 distinct CDR3 sequences listed, approximately 79% are singletons. It was patients with CD8+CD57+ cell expansion by flow cytometry who were chosen for sequencing. In all patients, the disease was severe acquired aplastic anemia. This clonotype has more than one count but fewer than ten. The antigen is not known. CDR3 length equals 13 residues. CDR1 is MNHEY and CDR2 is SVGAGI in the germline V gene. Trimming cost V 6 bases and J 4 bases; bases outside gene matches: 3.

This sequence originates from a human donor with aplastic anemia. Sequencing input: sorted CD4+, CD8+, or CD8+CD57+ T cells (not recorded which) from PBMCs. This chain uses TRBV6-5 with TRBJ1-3, with 7 bases matching TRBD1. The CDR3 region has the DNA TGTGCCAGCAGCCAGGGGGGCGGAAACACCATATATTTT. As protein: CASSQGGGNTIYF.